This T cell receptor (beta chain) was identified during a study of blood T cell repertoires in COVID-19. Original analysis: Estimation of nucleated cell counts was performed using reference gene primer amplification. Sequencing used immunoSEQ multiplex PCR; TCRdb keeps in-frame clones, though not all of them. V, J and clone size were drawn from that table, and D and trimming were deduced from the DNA. Altogether 250,000 to 350,000 clones are present, about four fifths being singletons, with the ten largest covering about 1.6%. The germline V gene encodes CDR1 LNHDA and CDR2 SQIVND (reference sequence). Trimming left V 4 bases short and J 9 bases short, with 18 bases between. This CDR3 contains 14 residues.

This receptor was identified in a human donor with COVID-19, enrolled during active disease. The donor label of this sample is uncertain. The material sequenced was peripheral blood. The chain employs TRBV19 and TRBJ2-5, with unresolved D. The CDR3 region is CASSTTQFPSAQYF. In DNA form, the CDR3 reads TGTGCCAGTAGTACCACCCAATTCCCGAGTGCCCAGTACTTC.